Below are 23 T cell receptor beta chains sequenced from a single sample in a study of T cells in Graves' hyperthyroidism and ophthalmopathy. What was amplified from RNA transcripts were TCR beta CDR3 regions. In the first-round RT-PCR of the TCR CDR3, the HTBI primer set was used. TCRdb re-analysed the multiplex PCR reads in MiXCR, keeping a single row per CDR3 protein. The data contain roughly 510,000 distinct CDR3 sequences, around 20% of them singletons. Sample: blood. Receptors were obtained from a man in his late teens or twenties with Graves' hyperthyroidism.

This clonotype was detected once. V and J are TRBV12-3 or TRBV12-4 and TRBJ2-2; 7 bases are a match to TRBD1. The CDR3 consists of 14 residues. J was trimmed by 4 bases and V by 6 bases; bases with no gene match: 5. CDR3 DNA sequence: TGTGCCAGCAGACTGAACAGGGGCACCGGGGAGCTGTTTTTT. This sequence encodes CASRLNRGTGELFF.

This clonotype was counted many times. This chain links TRBV2 with TRBJ1-1, with 7 bases lining up with TRBD1. The CDR3 sequence is 15 residues long. Germline assignment: CDR1 SNHLY and CDR2 FYNNEI. Losses at the gene ends were 5 bases for V and 1 base for J; bases not matched to a gene: 7. The CDR3 DNA sequence: TGTGCCAGCAGTCGGAGGGGGACAGAGAACACTGAAGCTTTCTTT. Its protein is CASSRRGTENTEAFF.

This clonotype was recorded many times. This chain links TRBV6-5 with TRBJ2-7; 7 bases are a match to TRBD1. The V segment lost 4 bases and the J segment 2 bases; nucleotides outside the gene matches: 11. The germline CDR1 and CDR2 sequences are MNHEY and SVGAGI. There are 16 residues in the CDR3. The CDR3 sequence: CASSLILGTGAYEQYF. In DNA, the CDR3 is TGTGCCAGCAGTTTAATATTAGGTACAGGGGCCTACGAGCAGTACTTC.

This clonotype was seen at least ten times. The chain is built from TRBV12-3 or TRBV12-4 and TRBJ2-7; D remains unclear. Between the trimmed V and J ends, which lost 0 bases and 1 base, there was a span of 7 bases. CDR3 size: 14 residues. The CDR3 sequence is CASSLAGRSYEQYF. The DNA for the CDR3 is TGTGCCAGCAGTTTAGCGGGCAGGTCCTACGAGCAGTACTTC.

This clonotype was observed at least ten times. This sequence joins TRBV5-1 and TRBJ2-7, with a possible D match to TRBD2 (5 bases). CDR1 is SGHRS and CDR2 is YFSETQ in the germline V gene. The CDR3 sequence is 15 residues long. The ends were cut back, 1 base at V and 0 bases at J, with 11 bases in the middle. The CDR3 region has the DNA TGCGCCAGCAGCTTGAATCCGGGGAGCTCCTACGAGCAGTACTTC. Its translation: CASSLNPGSSYEQYF.

This clonotype was found many times. The chain has TRBV19 and TRBJ1-1, with a tentative D call TRBD1 (6 bases). CDR3 length: 14 amino acids. V lost 4 bases to trimming and J lost 7 bases, with 16 bases between them. CDR1 LNHDA and CDR2 SQIVND come from the germline V gene (reference sequence). CDR3 in amino acids: CASSTGGQPIEAFF. In DNA form, the CDR3 reads TGTGCCAGTAGTACGGGGGGACAACCTATTGAAGCTTTCTTT.

This clonotype has a handful of counts. This may come from a read error, since a much larger clone is one base off. The chain employs TRBV29-1 and TRBJ1-1; no clear D gene. Trimming left V 0 bases short and J 4 bases short, with 3 bases between. CDR3 length: 11 residues. CDR1 and CDR2 from the germline V gene are SQVTM and ANQGSEA. CDR3 amino acids: CSVEEITEAFF. CDR3 DNA: TGCAGCGTTGAAGAGATCACTGAAGCTTTCTTT.

In this sample, this clonotype turned up many times. This rearrangement joins TRBV6-2 or TRBV6-3 to TRBJ2-4; D ambiguous. Germline V gene data show CDR1 as MNHEY and CDR2 as SVGEGT. Between the trimmed V and J ends, which lost 6 bases and 7 bases, there was a span of 10 bases. The CDR3 contains 12 residues. The CDR3 sequence: CASRGVENIQYF. DNA of the CDR3: TGTGCCAGCAGGGGCGTAGAGAACATTCAGTACTTC.

The chain joins TRBV20-1 to TRBJ2-7, with 11 bases lining up with TRBD1. The ends lost 3 bases at V and 3 bases at J; junction bases unmatched: 7. The CDR3 runs 15 residues. From germline, CDR1 is DFQATT and CDR2 SNEGSKA (reference sequence). In DNA form, the CDR3 reads TGCAGTGCTAGGCCTCCGGGACAGGGGGGCTACGAGCAGTACTTC. Amino acid sequence: CSARPPGQGGYEQYF.

This chain links TRBV5-1 with TRBJ1-1; D unresolved. V was cut by 7 bases and J by 2 bases, with 15 bases left in between. This CDR3 has 14 amino acids. Germline CDR1 is SGHRS and CDR2 is YFSETQ. CDR3 region: CASRVRSLNTEAFF. CDR3 in DNA: TGCGCCAGCCGAGTTAGGTCTTTAAACACTGAAGCTTTCTTT.

The CDR3 bases are TGTGCCAGCAGTTTCAGAGGGTACGGTGAAGCTTTCTTT. Its protein product is CASSFRGYGEAFF. The chain couples TRBV28 to TRBJ1-1; no firm D call. Germline CDR1 and CDR2: MDHEN and SYDVKM. The CDR3 covers 13 residues. Trimming took 3 bases from V and 7 from J, leaving 12 bases between them.

This sequence joins TRBV20-1 and TRBJ1-3; weak D call: TRBD1 (5 bases). CDR1 and CDR2 from the germline V gene are DFQATT and SNEGSKA (reference sequence). The germline V and J ends were trimmed by 4 bases and 0 bases, with 10 bases remaining between them. The CDR3 contains 14 residues. The CDR3 is CSATDTLSGNTIYF. The CDR3, as DNA: TGCAGTGCTACGGACACTCTCTCTGGAAACACCATATATTTT.

With respect to this clonotype: In this CDR3 the conserved last residue, phenylalanine or tryptophan, is missing, so a read error is likely. As DNA, the CDR3 is TGTGCCAGCAACTCGGACAGGGCATGGGGCTACACCCTC. Its protein product is CASNSDRAWGYTL. The rearrangement uses TRBV28 and TRBJ1-2; 8 bases align to TRBD1. Germline values: CDR1 MDHEN, CDR2 SYDVKM. V was pared by 7 bases and J by 8 bases, with 9 bases of the junction left unmatched. The CDR3 loop spans 13 amino acids.

The chain carries TRBV25-1 and TRBJ2-7; the match to TRBD1 covers 8 bases. CDR1 and CDR2 from the germline V gene are MGHDK and SYGVNS. The V segment lost 6 bases and the J segment 3 bases; nucleotides outside the gene matches: 10. The CDR3 is made up of 15 amino acids. The CDR3 protein is CASSIRGRGNYEQYF. The CDR3 DNA reads as TGTGCCAGCAGCATCAGGGGGCGCGGGAACTACGAGCAGTACTTC.

J is TRBJ2-7 and V is TRBV6-1, with D perhaps matching TRBD2 (6 bases). CDR3 length equals 16 residues. Germline-derived CDR1 and CDR2 are MNHNS and SASEGT. Trimming stripped 8 bases from V and 7 bases from J, with 27 bases between. CDR3 sequence: CASGNRERNYVEEQYF. The CDR3 bases are TGTGCCAGCGGGAATCGGGAGAGAAATTACGTAGAGGAGCAGTACTTC.

The chain is built from TRBV11-3 and TRBJ2-2; D gene unclear. Trimming removed 4 bases from V and 6 bases from J, with 12 bases in between. The CDR3 contains 14 residues. Germline loops: CDR1 SGHNT, CDR2 YENEEA. In DNA, the CDR3 is TGTGCCAGCAGCTCCCAACTCATCTCCGGGGAGCTGTTTTTT. Translated: CASSSQLISGELFF.

This clonotype has at least ten counts. The J gene is TRBJ2-7, the V gene TRBV28; a possible D gene is TRBD2 (5 bases). The V gene's germline CDR1 is MDHEN and CDR2 SYDVKM. The CDR3 runs to 17 residues. V dropped 2 bases and J dropped 3 bases, with 20 bases sitting between them. The CDR3 reads CASSLDTRVSSHYEQYF. CDR3 DNA: TGTGCCAGCAGTTTAGATACGAGGGTCAGCTCCCACTACGAGCAGTACTTC.

This clonotype was found many times. The genes are TRBV2 and TRBJ1-1; D ambiguous. CDR3 size: 15 residues. Germline V gene sequence: CDR1 SNHLY, CDR2 FYNNEI. V dropped 7 bases and J dropped 3 bases, with 18 bases sitting between them. The CDR3 loop is CASTEEASGYTEAFF. Written as DNA, the CDR3 is TGTGCCAGCACCGAGGAGGCATCTGGCTACACTGAAGCTTTCTTT.

V and J are TRBV11-2 and TRBJ2-7, with D perhaps assigned TRBD1 or TRBD2 (5 bases each). Trimming took off 0 bases at V and 3 bases at J, with 12 bases between the two ends. CDR1 and CDR2 from the germline V gene are SGHAT and FQNNGV. The CDR3 is 15 amino acids. CDR3 coding DNA: TGTGCCAGCAGCTTAGAACGGGACGACGGCTACGAGCAGTACTTC. It encodes CASSLERDDGYEQYF.

This clonotype was recorded many times. The J gene is TRBJ1-5, the V gene TRBV6-1; TRBD1 is a possible D gene (5 bases). CDR3 size: 13 residues. Germline CDR1 reads MNHNS; CDR2 reads SASEGT. Trimming removed 4 bases from V and 9 bases from J, with 13 bases in between. The CDR3 here is CASSAGPRGPQHF. CDR3 bases: TGTGCCAGCAGTGCGGGGCCAAGGGGGCCCCAGCATTTT.

This rearrangement joins TRBV27 to TRBJ2-5; a weak D match, TRBD1 (5 bases). Germline V gives CDR1 MNHEY, CDR2 SMNVEV (reference sequence). V dropped 3 bases and J dropped 2 bases, with 10 bases sitting between them. This CDR3 has 14 residues. The CDR3 spells CASSFVSGQETQYF. The CDR3 coding sequence is TGTGCCAGCAGTTTCGTTTCAGGGCAAGAGACCCAGTACTTC.

In its sample, this clonotype was seen many times. This rearrangement joins TRBV28 to TRBJ1-1; D is perhaps TRBD1 (6 bases). CDR1 is MDHEN and CDR2 is SYDVKM in the germline V gene. V was cut by 2 bases and J by 0 bases, with 16 bases left in between. This CDR3 has 17 amino acids. The CDR3 loop reads CASSLMTGPPMNTEAFF. The CDR3 coding sequence is TGTGCCAGCAGTTTAATGACAGGACCCCCCATGAACACTGAAGCTTTCTTT.

The gene calls are TRBV5-1 and TRBJ2-5; D call uncertain. Germline CDR1 reads SGHRS; CDR2 reads YFSETQ. The CDR3 has 13 amino acids. Trimming removed 7 bases at V and 2 bases at J, with 12 bases between. CDR3 nucleotide sequence: TGCGCCAGCCGCTGGAGTTCACAAGAGACCCAGTACTTC. It specifies CASRWSSQETQYF.